Sequencing of this T cell receptor (beta chain) was carried out in a study of control samples from healthy donors and cancer patients (TCRdb year 2020). The CDR1 and CDR2 encoded by the germline V gene are MNHEY and SVGAGI. The CDR3 numbers 13 residues from cysteine through phenylalanine. Left in the record is the CDR3 DNA by itself, 39 bases read in frame from the first base. The junction shows trimming of 6 bases on V and 0 bases on J, plus 8 bases between the germline ends. The library came from the immunoSEQ multiplex PCR assay. The source is immuneACCESS, and TCRdb retained only in-frame sequences with V and J called. Part of the clones is not carried over; for the studies checked, unresolved V genes explain less than half of this, and the remainder is unexplained. Counted in this sample were about 34,000 clones; around 87% of them appeared once. The ten biggest clones cover 1.6% of the sample.

On this clone: It has no known antigen specificity. The input lacks base qualities; no much larger clone sits a single base away.

The sequence derives from a middle-aged woman with lung cancer. The chain joins TRBV6-5 to TRBJ1-1; 5 matching bases give a weak D call of TRBD1. The sequenced sample consisted of PBMCs. The sequence in DNA is TGTGCCAGCAGGCAGGGTATGAACACTGAAGCTTTCTTT. It codes for CASRQGMNTEAFF.